This passage covers 15 T cell receptor beta chains from one sample sequenced in a study of blood T cell repertoires in COVID-19. The protocol was immunoSEQ multiplex PCR, while the TCRdb copy is restricted to in-frame clones and leaves out a portion. The sample has over 350,000 clones; about 89% are singletons. Sequenced: peripheral blood. All receptors come from a woman in her twenties or thirties with acute or convalescent COVID-19.

The V gene is TRBV28, the J gene TRBJ2-7; possible D gene TRBD1, 5 bases. CDR1 is MDHEN, CDR2 SYDVKM, per germline. V was trimmed by 7 bases and J by 2 bases, leaving 9 bases between them. The CDR3 runs 12 residues. The CDR3 DNA reads TGTGCCAGCACCCAGGGCCCCTACGAGCAGTACTTC. Residues: CASTQGPYEQYF.

This clone was seen only a few times. This chain joins TRBV4-1 and TRBJ1-5; 7 bases agree with TRBD1. The germline gives CDR1 MGHRA, CDR2 YSYEKL. The CDR3 loop spans 14 amino acids. V shed 5 bases and J 3 bases; nucleotides not matched to a gene: 4. Here the CDR3 reads CASSFTGDNQPQHF. In nucleotides, the CDR3 is TGCGCCAGCAGCTTTACAGGGGACAATCAGCCCCAGCATTTT.

The genes are TRBV11-2 and TRBJ2-5; TRBD2 is a possible D gene (6 bases). V lost 5 bases and J lost 0, with 13 bases in between. This CDR3 comprises 15 residues. From germline, CDR1 is SGHAT and CDR2 FQNNGV. CDR3 bases: TGTGCCAGCAGCCGCGGGAACAGCTACCAAGAGACCCAGTACTTC. Translated: CASSRGNSYQETQYF.

The V call is TRBV6-5, the J call TRBJ1-2, with a weak D call TRBD1 (6 bases). The CDR3 extends over 13 amino acids. Trimming pared 10 bases from V and 5 bases from J, leaving 17 bases between. The germline CDR1 and CDR2 sequences are MNHEY and SVGAGI. The CDR3 DNA reads as TGTGCCACCAGATTCCCAACAGGGTATGGCTACACCTTC. This codes for CATRFPTGYGYTF.

The chain joins TRBV5-1 to TRBJ1-1; perhaps TRBD1 as D (6 bases). The germline V gene encodes CDR1 SGHRS and CDR2 YFSETQ. V was trimmed by 0 bases and J by 4 bases, leaving 13 bases between them. The CDR3 loop spans 15 amino acids. The CDR3 DNA follows: TGCGCCAGCAGCTTGGCCAGGCAGGGGAGCACTGAAGCTTTCTTT. It codes for CASSLARQGSTEAFF.

The gene calls are TRBV7-3 and TRBJ2-3; D gene uncertain. Germline values: CDR1 SGHTA, CDR2 FQGTGA. V lost 5 bases to trimming and J lost 6 bases, with 12 bases between them. The CDR3 consists of 13 residues. CDR3 sequence: CASSPTGADTQYF. As DNA, the CDR3 is TGTGCCAGCAGCCCGACTGGCGCGGATACGCAGTATTTT.

This chain connects TRBV11-2 to TRBJ2-7, with a weak D call TRBD2 (6 bases). The CDR3 contains 13 residues. Germline-derived CDR1 and CDR2 are SGHAT and FQNNGV. V lost 6 bases to trimming and J lost 6 bases, with 15 bases between them. The CDR3: CASSSGLAVEQYF. In nucleotides, the CDR3 is TGTGCCAGCAGTTCGGGACTGGCGGTCGAGCAGTACTTC.

J is TRBJ2-1 and V is TRBV4-1; D is uncertain. The length of the CDR3 is 12 residues. With 0 bases removed from V and 12 bases from J, the gap between germline ends came to 9 bases. In germline, CDR1 is MGHRA, CDR2 YSYEKL. The CDR3 bases are TGCGCCAGCAGCCAAGATCCAACTGGGCAGTTCTTC. This translates into CASSQDPTGQFF.

A few counts support this clone. The gene calls are TRBV27 and TRBJ1-2; TRBD1 might be the D (5 bases). Germline V CDR1 and CDR2: MNHEY, SMNVEV (reference sequence). Trimming took off 4 bases at V and 4 bases at J, with 25 bases between the two ends. The CDR3 is made up of 18 amino acids. CDR3 residues: CASSSSDGHSDRLYGYTF. The CDR3 DNA is TGTGCCAGCAGTTCCTCGGACGGGCACTCCGACAGACTCTATGGCTACACCTTC.

This clone has just a few counts. This sequence joins TRBV7-3 and TRBJ2-3, with D uncertain. The ends were cut back, 0 bases at V and 4 bases at J, with 5 bases in the middle. The CDR3 has 13 amino acids. CDR1 and CDR2 from the germline V gene are SGHTA and FQGTGA. The CDR3 is CASSLTSPDTQYF. In nucleotides, the CDR3 is TGTGCCAGCAGCTTAACTAGCCCAGATACGCAGTATTTT.

The chain couples TRBV6-1 to TRBJ1-5; unclear D gene. The CDR3 loop spans 17 amino acids. Germline V lookup: CDR1 MNHNS, CDR2 SASEGT. Trimming cost V 3 bases and J 3 bases, with 18 bases left between them. The CDR3 DNA reads TGTGCCAGCAGTGACCCTACCACAGTAAAACTCAATCAGCCCCAGCATTTT. Its translation is CASSDPTTVKLNQPQHF.

V is TRBV10-3 and J is TRBJ1-2; 8 bases align to TRBD1. CDR1 is ENHRY, CDR2 SYGVKD, per germline. J gave up 8 bases and V 6 bases, and 8 bases lay outside the gene matches. This CDR3 has 13 residues. The CDR3, as DNA: TGTGCCATCAGGCCCGGGACAGGAGGAGGCTACACCTTC. This encodes CAIRPGTGGGYTF.

The V call is TRBV7-2, the J call TRBJ1-6; TRBD1 matches 9 bases. The CDR3 totals 15 residues. Losses at the gene ends were 5 bases for V and 9 bases for J; bases not matched to a gene: 8. CDR1 and CDR2 (germline): SGHTA, FQGNSA. CDR3 amino acids: CASSTRTGAPSPLHF. The CDR3 nucleotides read TGTGCCAGCAGCACGAGGACAGGGGCTCCTTCACCCCTCCACTTT.

This sequence joins TRBV30 and TRBJ2-5; 10 bases align to TRBD1. The CDR3 is 14 residues long. CDR1 GTSNPN and CDR2 SVGIG come from the germline V gene (reference sequence). Germline trimming cut 5 bases from V and 5 bases from J; bases unmatched to any gene: 8. As DNA, the CDR3 is TGTGCCTGGGAGGAGGGACAGGGGATTGAGACCCAGTACTTC. It encodes CAWEEGQGIETQYF.

This clone was counted once. The chain couples TRBV9 to TRBJ2-7; 10 nucleotides align to TRBD1. V gave up 7 bases and J gave up 6 bases; unmatched junction bases: 7. The CDR3 runs 13 residues. Germline lookup yields CDR1 SGDLS and CDR2 YYNGEE. CDR3 DNA: TGTGCCAGCGCCCGACAGGGGGCCGGCGAGCAGTACTTC. Amino acids: CASARQGAGEQYF.